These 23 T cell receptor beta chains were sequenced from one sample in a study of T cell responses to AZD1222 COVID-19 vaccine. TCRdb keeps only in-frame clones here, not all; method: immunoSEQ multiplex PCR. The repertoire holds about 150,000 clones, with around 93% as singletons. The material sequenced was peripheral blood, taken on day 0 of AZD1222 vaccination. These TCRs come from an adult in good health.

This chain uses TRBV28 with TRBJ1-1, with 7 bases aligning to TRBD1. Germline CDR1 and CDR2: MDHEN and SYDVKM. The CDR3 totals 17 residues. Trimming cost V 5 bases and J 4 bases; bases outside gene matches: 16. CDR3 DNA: TGTGCCAGCAGTGCCACCGGGACAGTCTACCTTGCCACTGAAGCTTTCTTT. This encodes CASSATGTVYLATEAFF.

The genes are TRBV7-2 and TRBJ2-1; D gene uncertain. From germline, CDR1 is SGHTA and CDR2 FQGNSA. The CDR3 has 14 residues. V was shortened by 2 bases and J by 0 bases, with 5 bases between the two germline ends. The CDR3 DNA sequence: TGTGCCAGCAGCTTACAGCGCTCCTACAATGAGCAGTTCTTC. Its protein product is CASSLQRSYNEQFF.

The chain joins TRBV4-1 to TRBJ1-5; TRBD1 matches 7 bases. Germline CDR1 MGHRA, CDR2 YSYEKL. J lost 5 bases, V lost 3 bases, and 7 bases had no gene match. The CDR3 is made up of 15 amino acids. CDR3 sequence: CASSHTGQVDQPQHF. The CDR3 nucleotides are TGCGCCAGCAGCCATACAGGACAGGTTGATCAGCCCCAGCATTTT.

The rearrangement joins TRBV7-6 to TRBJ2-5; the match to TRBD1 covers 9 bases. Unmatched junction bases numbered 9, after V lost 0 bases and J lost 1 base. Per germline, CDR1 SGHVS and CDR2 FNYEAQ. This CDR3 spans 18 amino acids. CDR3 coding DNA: TGTGCCAGCAGCTTAGCCTCCCGGGACAGGGAATCCCAAGAGACCCAGTACTTC. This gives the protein CASSLASRDRESQETQYF.

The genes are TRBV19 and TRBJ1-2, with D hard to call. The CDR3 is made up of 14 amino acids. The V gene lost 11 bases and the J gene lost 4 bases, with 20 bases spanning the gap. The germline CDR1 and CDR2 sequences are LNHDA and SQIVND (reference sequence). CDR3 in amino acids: CASSKQHELYGYTF. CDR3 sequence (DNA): TGTGCCTCCTCAAAGCAGCACGAGCTCTATGGCTACACCTTC.

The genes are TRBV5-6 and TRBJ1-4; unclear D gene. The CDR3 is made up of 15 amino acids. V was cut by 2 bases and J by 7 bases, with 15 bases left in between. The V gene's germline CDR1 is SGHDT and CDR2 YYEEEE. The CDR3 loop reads CASSLKTPRGEKLFF. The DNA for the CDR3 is TGTGCCAGCAGCTTAAAGACCCCGCGGGGTGAAAAACTGTTTTTT.

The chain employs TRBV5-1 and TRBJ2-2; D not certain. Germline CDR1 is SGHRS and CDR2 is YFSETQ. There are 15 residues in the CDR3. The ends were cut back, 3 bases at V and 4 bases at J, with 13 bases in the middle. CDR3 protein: CASSSQDEATGELFF. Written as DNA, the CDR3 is TGCGCCAGCAGCTCGCAGGACGAGGCCACCGGGGAGCTGTTTTTT.

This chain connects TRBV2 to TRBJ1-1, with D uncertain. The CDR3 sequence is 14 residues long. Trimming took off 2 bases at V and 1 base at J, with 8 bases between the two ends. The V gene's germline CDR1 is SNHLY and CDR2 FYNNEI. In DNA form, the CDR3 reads TGTGCCAGCAGTGAATGGGCAGGGAACACTGAAGCTTTCTTT. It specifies CASSEWAGNTEAFF.

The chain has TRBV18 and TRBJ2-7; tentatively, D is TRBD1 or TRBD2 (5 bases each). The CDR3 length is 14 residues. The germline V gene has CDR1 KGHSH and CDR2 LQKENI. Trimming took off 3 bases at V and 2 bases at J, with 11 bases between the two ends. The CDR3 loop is CASSPSRDPYEQYF. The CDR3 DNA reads TGTGCCAGCTCACCTTCACGGGACCCCTACGAGCAGTACTTC.

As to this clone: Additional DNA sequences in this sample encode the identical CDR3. CDR3: CASSPGTGGNYGYTF. The CDR3 DNA reads TGTGCCAGCAGCCCAGGGACAGGGGGTAACTATGGCTACACCTTC. The rearrangement links TRBV2 to TRBJ1-2; 11 bases agree with TRBD1. V lost 6 bases, J lost 1 base, and 4 bases stayed unmatched. Germline lookup yields CDR1 SNHLY and CDR2 FYNNEI. This CDR3 has 15 amino acids.

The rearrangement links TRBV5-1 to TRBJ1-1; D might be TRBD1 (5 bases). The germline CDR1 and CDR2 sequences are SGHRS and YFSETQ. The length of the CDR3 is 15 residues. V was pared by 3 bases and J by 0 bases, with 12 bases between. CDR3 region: CASSSGGLLNTEAFF. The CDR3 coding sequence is TGCGCCAGCAGCTCGGGGGGACTACTGAACACTGAAGCTTTCTTT.

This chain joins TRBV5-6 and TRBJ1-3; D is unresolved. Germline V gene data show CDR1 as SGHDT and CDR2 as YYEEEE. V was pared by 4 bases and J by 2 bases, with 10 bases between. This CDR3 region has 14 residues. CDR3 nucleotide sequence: TGTGCCAGCAGCCGCGATCGAGCTGGAAACACCATATATTTT. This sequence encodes CASSRDRAGNTIYF. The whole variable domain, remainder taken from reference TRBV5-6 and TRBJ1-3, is DAGVTQSPTHLIKTRGQQVTLRCSPKSGHDTVSWYQQALGQGPQFIFQYYEEEERQRGNFPDRFSGHQFPNYSSELNVNALLLGDSALYLCASSRDRAGNTIYFGEGSWLTVV.

The CDR3, as DNA: TGTGCCAGCAGTGACCCCCGTCGGAGTGAGCAGTTCTTC. Protein: CASSDPRRSEQFF. This sequence joins TRBV6-1 and TRBJ2-1; D ambiguous. V lost 3 bases, J lost 9 bases, and 12 bases lay in between. The CDR3 spans 13 residues. Germline-derived CDR1 and CDR2 are MNHNS and SASEGT.

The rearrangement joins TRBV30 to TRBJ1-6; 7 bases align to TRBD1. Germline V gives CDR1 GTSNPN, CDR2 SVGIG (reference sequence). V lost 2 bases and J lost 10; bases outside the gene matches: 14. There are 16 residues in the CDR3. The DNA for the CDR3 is TGTGCCTGGAGTCCATTAGACAGGGCAACATACTCACCCCTCCACTTT. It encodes CAWSPLDRATYSPLHF.

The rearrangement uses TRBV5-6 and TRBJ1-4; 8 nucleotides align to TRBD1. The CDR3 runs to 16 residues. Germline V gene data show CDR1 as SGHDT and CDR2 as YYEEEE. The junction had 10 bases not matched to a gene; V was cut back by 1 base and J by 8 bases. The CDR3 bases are TGTGCCAGCAGCTTGTTTATCGGGACAGGAGAGGAAAAACTGTTTTTT. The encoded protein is CASSLFIGTGEEKLFF. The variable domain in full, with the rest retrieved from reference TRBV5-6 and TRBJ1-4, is DAGVTQSPTHLIKTRGQQVTLRCSPKSGHDTVSWYQQALGQGPQFIFQYYEEEERQRGNFPDRFSGHQFPNYSSELNVNALLLGDSALYLCASSLFIGTGEEKLFFGSGTQLSVL.

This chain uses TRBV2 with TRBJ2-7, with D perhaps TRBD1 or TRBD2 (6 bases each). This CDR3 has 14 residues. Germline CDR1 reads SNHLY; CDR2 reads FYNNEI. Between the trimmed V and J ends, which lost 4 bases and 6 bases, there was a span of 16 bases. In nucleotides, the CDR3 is TGTGCCAGCAGTGGTCGGGGGCGTACTACCGAGCAGTACTTC. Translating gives CASSGRGRTTEQYF.

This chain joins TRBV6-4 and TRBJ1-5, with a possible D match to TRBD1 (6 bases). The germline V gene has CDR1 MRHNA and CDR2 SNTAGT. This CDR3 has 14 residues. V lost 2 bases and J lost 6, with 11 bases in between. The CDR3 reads CASSDDRPGQPQHF. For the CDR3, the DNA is TGTGCCAGCAGTGACGACAGGCCCGGTCAGCCCCAGCATTTT.

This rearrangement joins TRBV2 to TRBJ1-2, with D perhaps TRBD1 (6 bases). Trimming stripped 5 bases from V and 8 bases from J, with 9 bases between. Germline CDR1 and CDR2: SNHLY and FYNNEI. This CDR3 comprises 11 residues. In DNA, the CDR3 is TGTGCCAGCAGTAGGGGGGACGGCTACACCTTC. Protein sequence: CASSRGDGYTF.

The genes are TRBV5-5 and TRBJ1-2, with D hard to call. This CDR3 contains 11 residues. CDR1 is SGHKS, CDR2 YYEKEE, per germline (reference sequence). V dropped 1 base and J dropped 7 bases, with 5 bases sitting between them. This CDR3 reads CASSLSSGYTF. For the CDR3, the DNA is TGTGCCAGCAGCTTGAGCAGTGGCTACACCTTC.

The CDR3 nucleotides are TGTGCCAGCAGCCAAGGTCCTTTACAGGGAAGCGAGCAGTACTTC. Translating gives CASSQGPLQGSEQYF. The V gene is TRBV3-1 (or the pseudogene TRBV3-2), the J gene TRBJ2-7, with a tentative D call TRBD1 (6 bases). The CDR3 has 15 residues. From germline, CDR1 is LGHDT and CDR2 YNNKEL (reference sequence). The V end was cut by 1 base, the J end by 6 bases, with 16 bases between.

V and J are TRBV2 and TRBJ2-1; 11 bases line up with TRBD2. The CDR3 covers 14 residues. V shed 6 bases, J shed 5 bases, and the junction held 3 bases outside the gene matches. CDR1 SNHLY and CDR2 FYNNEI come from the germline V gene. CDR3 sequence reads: CASRGLAENNEQFF. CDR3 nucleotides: TGTGCCAGCAGGGGACTAGCGGAAAACAATGAGCAGTTCTTC.

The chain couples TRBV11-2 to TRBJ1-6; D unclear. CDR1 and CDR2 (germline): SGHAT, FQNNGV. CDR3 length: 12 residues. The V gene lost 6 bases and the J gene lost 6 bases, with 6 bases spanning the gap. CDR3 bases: TGTGCCAGCAGTTTGTCTAATTCACCCCTCCACTTT. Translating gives CASSLSNSPLHF.

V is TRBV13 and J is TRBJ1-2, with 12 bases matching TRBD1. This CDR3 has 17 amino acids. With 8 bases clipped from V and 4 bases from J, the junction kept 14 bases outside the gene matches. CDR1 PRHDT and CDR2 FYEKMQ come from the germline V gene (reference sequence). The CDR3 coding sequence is TGTGCCAGCTCCCCCGGGACAGGGGGCTATCGGGGCTATGGCTACACCTTC. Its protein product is CASSPGTGGYRGYGYTF.